The 32 T cell receptor beta chains given below trace back to one sample, sequenced in a study of blood T cell repertoires in COVID-19. Sequencing was performed with immunoSEQ multiplex PCR; in TCRdb, only in-frame clones are kept and a portion is missing. The data show approximately 140,000 clones, 82% seen once. Sequencing was performed on peripheral blood. The source is a human donor with acute or convalescent COVID-19. The donor label of this sample is uncertain.

This chain connects TRBV5-1 to TRBJ2-5; 11 bases fit TRBD2. This CDR3 comprises 15 residues. Trimming at V came to 4 bases and at J to 5 bases, leaving 7 bases not matched to a gene. The germline V gene has CDR1 SGHRS and CDR2 YFSETQ. In DNA, the CDR3 is TGCGCCAGCAGCCCTTGGGCTAGCGGGGGGGAGACCCAGTACTTC. Translation gives CASSPWASGGETQYF. The variable domain in full, with the rest retrieved from reference TRBV5-1 and TRBJ2-5, is KAGVTQTPRYLIKTRGQQVTLSCSPISGHRSVSWYQQTPGQGLQFLFEYFSETQRNKGNFPGRFSGRQFSNSRSEMNVSTLELGDSALYLCASSPWASGGETQYFGPGTRLLVL.

In this sample, this clone turned up once. The chain uses TRBV4-2 and TRBJ2-5; maybe TRBD1 (6 bases). This CDR3 has 16 residues. V was cut by 4 bases and J by 5 bases, with 20 bases left in between. The germline V gene encodes CDR1 LGHNA and CDR2 YNFKEQ. The DNA of the CDR3 is TGTGCCAGCAGCCGGCGAGGGGGTGGGGCCGAGGAGACCCAGTACTTC. The encoded protein is CASSRRGGGAEETQYF.

The V and J genes are TRBV6-2 or TRBV6-3 and TRBJ2-5, with a possible D match to TRBD1 (6 bases). The CDR3 loop spans 16 amino acids. The germline V gene has CDR1 MNHEY and CDR2 SVGEGT. Trimming removed 2 bases at V and 10 bases at J, with 23 bases between. The DNA of the CDR3 is TGTGCCAGCAGTTACAGGGGGATACCGAGTAAGGTTGACCAGTACTTC. Translated, it gives CASSYRGIPSKVDQYF.

This chain connects TRBV12-3 or TRBV12-4 to TRBJ2-5; no clear D gene. The V end was cut by 6 bases, the J end by 5 bases, with 13 bases between. The CDR3 is 13 amino acids. In DNA form, the CDR3 reads TGTGCCAGCAGCTTCTTCGACGGGGAGACCCAGTACTTC. It codes for CASSFFDGETQYF.

The chain links TRBV21-1 to TRBJ2-5; the table's TRBD1 call for D was not verified on the DNA. TRBV21-1 is a pseudogene. The CDR3 has 15 residues. In nucleotides, the CDR3 is TGTGCCAGCAGCAAACTAACTACAGGGAAAGAGACCCAGTACTTC. It specifies CASSKLTTGKETQYF.

This clone appeared a few times. DNA for the CDR3: TGTGCCAGCAGCTACAGGGACGAGCAGTACTTC. It specifies CASSYRDEQYF. V usage is TRBV7-9 and J usage is TRBJ2-7; D is possibly TRBD1 (6 bases). The CDR3 contains 11 residues. V lost 4 bases and J lost 5, with 6 bases in between. Germline CDR1 SEHNR, CDR2 FQNEAQ (reference sequence).

The V gene is TRBV10-1, the J gene TRBJ2-5; 9 bases agree with TRBD2. The CDR3 covers 16 residues. CDR1 is WNHNN, CDR2 SYGVQD, per germline (reference sequence). The V and J ends lost 3 bases and 5 bases, in that order; junction bases with no gene match: 10. The CDR3 coding sequence is TGCGCCAGCAGTGATCCGACTAGCGGCCCATTCGAGACCCAGTACTTC. Translating it yields CASSDPTSGPFETQYF.

This clone has a single count. The V gene is TRBV9, the J gene TRBJ2-3; 16 positions agree with TRBD2. This CDR3 is 21 amino acids long. The ends lost 4 bases at V and 0 bases at J; junction bases unmatched: 14. The germline V gene has CDR1 SGDLS and CDR2 YYNGEE. The CDR3 here is CASSPRRAGLAGGPSTDTQYF. CDR3 sequence (DNA): TGTGCCAGCAGCCCCCGTAGGGCGGGACTAGCGGGGGGGCCTAGCACAGATACGCAGTATTTT.

The rearrangement links TRBV11-1 to TRBJ1-1; weak D call: TRBD1 (5 bases). V was shortened by 5 bases and J by 0 bases, with 16 bases between the two germline ends. This CDR3 has 16 amino acids. The germline V gene has CDR1 SGHAT and CDR2 FQDESV (reference sequence). The CDR3 DNA is TGTGCCAGCAGCCCCAGGGCGGTCAGAGTGAACACTGAAGCTTTCTTT. Its protein is CASSPRAVRVNTEAFF.

This chain links TRBV7-9 with TRBJ2-3; 7 bases are shared with TRBD1. Germline V gene lookup returns CDR1 SEHNR and CDR2 FQNEAQ (reference sequence). Germline trimming cut 5 bases from V and 0 bases from J; bases unmatched to any gene: 5. The CDR3 length is 15 residues. As DNA, the CDR3 is TGTGCCAGCAGCCGGGACAGTCCTAGCACAGATACGCAGTATTTT. This gives the protein CASSRDSPSTDTQYF.

The chain joins TRBV6-5 to TRBJ1-2; TRBD1 might be the D (5 bases). CDR3 length equals 15 residues. Germline lookup yields CDR1 MNHEY and CDR2 SVGAGI. V lost 6 bases to trimming and J lost 0 bases, with 14 bases between them. Here the CDR3 DNA reads TGTGCCAGCAGCCCGGGACTCCTGCCTAACTATGGCTACACCTTC. It translates to CASSPGLLPNYGYTF.

The gene calls are TRBV2 and TRBJ1-4; TRBD1 might be the D (6 bases). Per germline, CDR1 SNHLY and CDR2 FYNNEI. The V gene lost 6 bases and the J gene lost 7 bases, with 24 bases spanning the gap. CDR3 size: 17 residues. The CDR3 region has the DNA TGTGCCAGCAGCGATGATCTTGTTCAGGGGTATGGTGAAAAACTGTTTTTT. Residues: CASSDDLVQGYGEKLFF.

The rearrangement links TRBV12-3 or TRBV12-4 to TRBJ1-2; the D gene is possibly TRBD1 (6 bases). V gave up 5 bases and J gave up 7 bases, with 11 bases separating them. The CDR3 length is 12 residues. DNA of the CDR3: TGTGCCAGCAGTCTGGCAGGGGCTGGCTACACCTTC. Protein product: CASSLAGAGYTF.

V usage is TRBV5-1 and J usage is TRBJ2-3; D might be TRBD2 (5 bases). Trimming stripped 0 bases from V and 0 bases from J, with 11 bases between. The length of the CDR3 is 16 residues. Germline lookup yields CDR1 SGHRS and CDR2 YFSETQ. The CDR3 loop is CASSLAGMTSTDTQYF. DNA for the CDR3: TGCGCCAGCAGCTTGGCGGGGATGACTAGCACAGATACGCAGTATTTT.

The chain joins TRBV4-2 to TRBJ2-7, with 11 bases matching TRBD1. CDR3 length: 14 amino acids. Looked up from germline, CDR1 is LGHNA and CDR2 is YNFKEQ. Losses at the gene ends were 6 bases for V and 2 bases for J; bases not matched to a gene: 3. The chain's CDR3 is CASRGTGGPYEQYF. Here the CDR3 DNA reads TGTGCCAGCAGGGGGACAGGGGGGCCCTACGAGCAGTACTTC.

This clone was recorded a few times. The J gene is TRBJ2-2, the V gene TRBV5-1; 9 bases match TRBD1. The CDR3 has 16 residues. Germline V gene sequence: CDR1 SGHRS, CDR2 YFSETQ. The V gene end was trimmed by 4 bases and the J gene end by 5 bases; junction bases not matched to a gene: 9. CDR3 nucleotides: TGCGCCAGCAGCCCAACCGGGACAGGGACGACCGGGGAGCTGTTTTTT. It codes for CASSPTGTGTTGELFF.

The rearrangement uses TRBV7-8 and TRBJ2-2; D is perhaps TRBD1 (6 bases). The CDR3 covers 16 residues. Trimming shortened V by 2 bases and J by 1 base, and 11 bases separated the two germline ends. CDR1 and CDR2 from the germline V gene are SGHVS and FQNEAQ. The CDR3 nucleotides are TGTGCCAGCAGCTTAAGAGAGGGACAGAACACCGGGGAGCTGTTTTTT. Amino acid sequence: CASSLREGQNTGELFF.

J is TRBJ1-3 and V is TRBV21-1; the table calls TRBD1, which could not be checked here. TRBV21-1 is recorded as a pseudogene. The CDR3 sequence is 17 residues long. Here the CDR3 reads CASSAPGHTKPGNTIYF. As DNA, the CDR3 is TGTGCCAGCAGCGCCCCGGGACACACCAAACCTGGAAACACCATATATTTT.

This sequence joins TRBV7-3 and TRBJ2-3; TRBD2 agrees at 13 bases. Germline assignment: CDR1 SGHTA and CDR2 FQGTGA. With 4 bases clipped from V and 7 bases from J, the junction kept 2 bases outside the gene matches. This CDR3 comprises 14 residues. The CDR3 here is CASSSGLAGYTQYF. The CDR3 coding sequence is TGTGCCAGCAGCTCGGGACTAGCGGGGTATACGCAGTATTTT.

This clone was seen only once. The chain is built from TRBV3-1 (or the pseudogene TRBV3-2) and TRBJ2-7; 14 bases are shared with TRBD2. The junction had 8 bases not matched to a gene; V was cut back by 3 bases and J by 4 bases. This CDR3 contains 17 residues. The V gene's germline CDR1 is LGHDT and CDR2 YNNKEL (reference sequence). DNA for the CDR3: TGTGCCAGCAGCCACCTCGGGACTAGCGGGGGACGATACGAGCAGTACTTC. It encodes CASSHLGTSGGRYEQYF.

This clone was counted only a few times. The chain uses TRBV4-3 and TRBJ1-2; D remains unclear. CDR1 and CDR2 (germline): LGHNA, YSLEER. The CDR3 spans 13 residues. Trimming removed 1 base at V and 8 bases at J, with 11 bases between. CDR3 loop: CASSQGQARGYTF. CDR3 DNA: TGCGCCAGCAGCCAAGGGCAGGCCAGAGGCTACACCTTC.

In DNA, the CDR3 is TGTGCCAGTAGTATCGTGGGACAGGGCACTGAAGCTTTCTTT. Translation: CASSIVGQGTEAFF. The gene calls are TRBV19 and TRBJ1-1; 9 nucleotides agree with TRBD1. The CDR3 sequence is 14 residues long. Trimming cost V 3 bases and J 4 bases; bases outside gene matches: 3. Germline values: CDR1 LNHDA, CDR2 SQIVND (reference sequence).

The CDR3 coding sequence is TGTGCCAGCAGTTACAGGGGAGGTAGCACTGAAGCTTTCTTT. This encodes CASSYRGGSTEAFF. J is TRBJ1-1 and V is TRBV6-2 or TRBV6-3; tentative D call: TRBD1 (5 bases). V was shortened by 2 bases and J by 4 bases, with 11 bases between the two germline ends. CDR3 length: 14 residues. Germline values: CDR1 MNHEY, CDR2 SVGEGT.

This clone was counted a few times. The gene calls are TRBV7-2 and TRBJ2-1; the match to TRBD1 covers 8 bases. Germline loops: CDR1 SGHTA, CDR2 FQGNSA. V was clipped by 5 bases and J by 4 bases; unmatched bases: 10. The CDR3 has 16 amino acids. The CDR3 DNA reads TGTGCCAGCAGCCTCTTCGGGACAGGAGCGTACAATGAGCAGTTCTTC. Residues: CASSLFGTGAYNEQFF.

The V gene is TRBV19, the J gene TRBJ2-1; maybe TRBD1 (5 bases). Per the germline V gene, CDR1 is LNHDA and CDR2 is SQIVND (reference sequence). The CDR3 covers 14 residues. The V end lost 4 bases, the J end lost 1 base, and 8 bases lay between the germline ends. CDR3 sequence (DNA): TGTGCCAGTAGTACAGGGTCATCCTACAATGAGCAGTTCTTC. This encodes CASSTGSSYNEQFF.

The chain employs TRBV19 and TRBJ1-5, with 7 nucleotides matching TRBD1. The germline V gene has CDR1 LNHDA and CDR2 SQIVND (reference sequence). V shed 5 bases and J 3 bases; nucleotides not matched to a gene: 10. The CDR3 is 16 amino acids. This CDR3 is CASSPSWDSPNQPQHF. CDR3 bases: TGTGCCAGTAGTCCGTCATGGGACAGTCCCAATCAGCCCCAGCATTTT.

This chain connects TRBV10-3 to TRBJ2-7; 12 positions agree with TRBD1. The CDR3 has 17 residues. With V trimmed by 4 bases and J by 0 bases, 7 bases remained unmatched. From germline, CDR1 is ENHRY and CDR2 SYGVKD. DNA of the CDR3: TGTGCCATCAGTGGGGACCGGGGACAGGGGGCCTCCTACGAGCAGTACTTC. Its protein product is CAISGDRGQGASYEQYF.

CDR3 amino acids: CASSLSYNQPQHF. The CDR3 nucleotides are TGTGCCAGCAGTTTATCCTACAATCAGCCCCAGCATTTT. This sequence joins TRBV27 and TRBJ1-5; D uncertain. V lost 0 bases, J lost 3 bases, and 3 bases lay in between. The V gene's germline CDR1 is MNHEY and CDR2 SMNVEV (reference sequence). The CDR3 extends over 13 amino acids.

The J gene is TRBJ1-1, the V gene TRBV19, with TRBD1 matching over 9 bases. The CDR3 length is 14 residues. Trimming took 3 bases from V and 6 from J; bases not matched to a gene: 5. Germline V CDR1 and CDR2: LNHDA, SQIVND (reference sequence). CDR3 bases: TGTGCCAGTAGTATCGGGACAGGGACCGCTGAAGCTTTCTTT. It yields the protein CASSIGTGTAEAFF.

V is TRBV7-2 and J is TRBJ2-5; the D gene is possibly TRBD2 (5 bases). V was clipped by 5 bases and J by 5 bases, with 15 bases between them. Germline CDR1 reads SGHTA; CDR2 reads FQGNSA. This CDR3 is built from 14 residues. CDR3: CASSLGGAGETQYF. CDR3 DNA sequence: TGTGCCAGCAGCCTCGGAGGCGCTGGGGAGACCCAGTACTTC.

The chain employs TRBV19 and TRBJ2-3, with a possible D match to TRBD1 (6 bases). V was cut by 3 bases and J by 5 bases, with 9 bases left in between. Germline V gene sequence: CDR1 LNHDA, CDR2 SQIVND (reference sequence). This CDR3 is built from 13 residues. The CDR3 here is CASSIQGIDTQYF. The CDR3 DNA reads as TGTGCCAGTAGTATCCAGGGGATAGATACGCAGTATTTT.

V gene TRBV3-1 (or the pseudogene TRBV3-2) combines with J gene TRBJ1-1; D is perhaps TRBD1 (6 bases). Looked up from germline, CDR1 is LGHDT and CDR2 is YNNKEL (reference sequence). Trimming removed 1 base from V and 1 base from J, with 16 bases in between. The CDR3 contains 17 residues. The CDR3 nucleotides read TGTGCCAGCAGCCAAGGCGCGGGGGCGCGCTCGAACACTGAAGCTTTCTTT. Its translation: CASSQGAGARSNTEAFF.